One and the same sample provided the 29 T cell receptor beta chains below, sequenced in a study of identical twins. TCRdb fed the 5' RACE reads into MiXCR, producing one record per CDR3 protein. The sample consists of a few hundred thousand distinct CDR3 sequences, around 9.7% of them appearing once. Sequenced sample: naive T cells sorted from blood. Receptors were obtained from a woman aged 50 to 65 in good health.

The chain combines TRBV5-1 with TRBJ2-5; possible D gene TRBD2, 5 bases. This CDR3 region has 14 residues. V dropped 2 bases and J dropped 4 bases, with 12 bases sitting between them. Germline-derived CDR1 and CDR2 are SGHRS and YFSETQ. The CDR3 spells CASSFAGAGETQYF. For the CDR3, the DNA is TGCGCCAGCAGCTTTGCAGGTGCGGGAGAGACCCAGTACTTC.

This clonotype has just a few counts. This chain connects TRBV7-8 to TRBJ2-1, with D perhaps TRBD2 (5 bases). Looked up from germline, CDR1 is SGHVS and CDR2 is FQNEAQ. The CDR3 contains 14 residues. V was trimmed by 5 bases and J by 6 bases, leaving 14 bases between them. Here the CDR3 DNA reads TGTGCCAGCAGCCCCCGGGGTGCCCTCAATGAGCAGTTCTTC. Translating it yields CASSPRGALNEQFF.

The gene calls are TRBV6-1 and TRBJ2-7, with D uncertain. The CDR3 runs 12 residues. Trimming stripped 4 bases from V and 6 bases from J, with 10 bases between. Looked up from germline, CDR1 is MNHNS and CDR2 is SASEGT. The chain's CDR3 is CASSATATEQYF. DNA of the CDR3: TGTGCCAGCAGTGCTACTGCTACCGAGCAGTACTTC.

This clonotype occurred many times. The chain couples TRBV20-1 to TRBJ1-4; no clear D gene. The V and J ends lost 3 bases and 0 bases respectively, with 8 bases between them. CDR3 length equals 14 residues. Germline loops: CDR1 DFQATT, CDR2 SNEGSKA (reference sequence). The CDR3 sequence: CSASRGSTNEKLFF. CDR3 in DNA: TGCAGTGCTAGTCGAGGGTCAACTAATGAAAAACTGTTTTTT.

This clonotype has a count of ten or more. The genes are TRBV4-2 and TRBJ2-2; TRBD1 is a possible D gene (6 bases). The CDR3 loop spans 16 amino acids. Germline CDR1 LGHNA, CDR2 YNFKEQ. The V and J ends lost 3 bases and 6 bases respectively, with 17 bases between them. Here the CDR3 DNA reads TGTGCCAGCAGCCAGCCCGGGACAATAAAAGCCGGGGAGCTGTTTTTT. Residues: CASSQPGTIKAGELFF.

At least ten counts were recorded for this clonotype. The chain links TRBV10-3 to TRBJ1-5; 7 bases line up with TRBD1. This CDR3 comprises 13 residues. V gave up 10 bases and J gave up 1 base; unmatched junction bases: 4. The V gene's germline CDR1 is ENHRY and CDR2 SYGVKD. In nucleotides, the CDR3 is TGTGCCACGACAGGGATAAGCAATCAGCCCCAGCATTTT. It is translated as CATTGISNQPQHF.

The rearrangement uses TRBV15 and TRBJ2-1; 9 bases align to TRBD1. The CDR3 is 20 residues long. The V gene end was trimmed by 0 bases and the J gene end by 0 bases; junction bases not matched to a gene: 12. Germline CDR1 and CDR2: LNHNV and YYDKDF (reference sequence). CDR3 region: CATSRDERGQGRGSYNEQFF. CDR3 bases: TGTGCCACCAGCAGAGATGAACGGGGACAGGGTAGGGGCTCCTACAATGAGCAGTTCTTC.

The chain combines TRBV29-1 with TRBJ2-3; D not certain. CDR1 is SQVTM and CDR2 is ANQGSEA in the germline V gene. V was clipped by 3 bases and J by 7 bases, with 11 bases between them. The CDR3 consists of 12 residues. CDR3 in amino acids: CSVENGVNTQYF. The CDR3 bases are TGCAGCGTTGAGAACGGTGTGAATACGCAGTATTTT.

This clonotype was observed a handful of times. The V and J genes are TRBV20-1 and TRBJ2-1; 9 positions match TRBD2. The CDR3 sequence is 13 residues long. V lost 3 bases, J lost 5 bases, and 2 bases stayed unmatched. Germline CDR1 is DFQATT and CDR2 is SNEGSKA (reference sequence). The CDR3 protein is CSASPSGDNEQFF. Here the CDR3 DNA reads TGCAGTGCTAGCCCTAGCGGGGACAATGAGCAGTTCTTC.

In its sample, this clonotype was seen many times. This chain's CDR3 is CATSDVPGTSGKASYNEQFF. DNA for the CDR3: TGTGCCACCAGTGATGTACCCGGGACTAGCGGGAAAGCGTCCTACAATGAGCAGTTCTTC. The chain recombines TRBV24-1 with TRBJ2-1; 13 nucleotides align to TRBD2. The length of the CDR3 is 20 residues. After removal of 3 bases from V and 1 base from J, the junction contained 11 bases not matched to a gene. Germline CDR1 and CDR2: KGHDR and SFDVKD.

V usage is TRBV5-1 and J usage is TRBJ1-1, with TRBD1 identical over 7 bases. V shed 0 bases and J 7 bases; nucleotides not matched to a gene: 6. In germline, CDR1 is SGHRS, CDR2 YFSETQ. The length of the CDR3 is 14 residues. The CDR3 region has the DNA TGCGCCAGCAGCTTGGGCGGGACAGTAGATGAAGCTTTCTTT. Translation: CASSLGGTVDEAFF.

A few counts support this clonotype. The chain carries TRBV12-3 or TRBV12-4 and TRBJ2-7; D remains unclear. V was cut by 2 bases and J by 0 bases, with 11 bases left in between. The CDR3 consists of 15 residues. The CDR3 DNA reads as TGTGCCAGCAGTTTAAGGAGAGATCGCTCCTACGAGCAGTACTTC. Translated, it gives CASSLRRDRSYEQYF.

This clonotype was detected many times. The J gene is TRBJ2-7, the V gene TRBV12-3 or TRBV12-4; 11 bases fit TRBD2. The length of the CDR3 is 14 residues. CDR3 sequence (DNA): TGTGCCAGCAGTCTAGCGGGAGGTACGGGGGAGCAGTACGTC. This encodes CASSLAGGTGEQYV.

This clonotype appeared a few times. J is TRBJ1-2 and V is TRBV11-1, with TRBD1 matching over 10 bases. The CDR3 is 16 residues long. Germline V gene sequence: CDR1 SGHAT, CDR2 FQDESV (reference sequence). V dropped 5 bases and J dropped 0; count of bases not matched to a gene: 6. The CDR3 DNA reads as TGTGCCAGCAGCCGCGACAGGGGGCCTACTAACTATGGCTACACCTTC. Protein product: CASSRDRGPTNYGYTF.

The table lists this clonotype with many counts. The rearrangement uses TRBV13 and TRBJ2-3; 8 nucleotides agree with TRBD2. V lost 5 bases and J lost 5; bases outside the gene matches: 9. CDR1 and CDR2 (germline): PRHDT, FYEKMQ (reference sequence). The CDR3 contains 15 residues. Here the CDR3 reads CASSPMREVEDTQYF. The CDR3, as DNA: TGTGCCAGCAGCCCAATGCGGGAGGTGGAAGATACGCAGTATTTT.

This clonotype was seen a handful of times. The chain has TRBV11-2 and TRBJ2-1, with D possibly being TRBD2 (6 bases). Germline-derived CDR1 and CDR2 are SGHAT and FQNNGV. The CDR3 covers 13 residues. V shed 5 bases and J shed 6 bases, with 11 bases lying between them. The CDR3 DNA is TGTGCCAGCAGCCTTCGGAGGGCCAATGAGCAGTTCTTC. Its protein product is CASSLRRANEQFF.

This clonotype was found a few times. V is TRBV19 and J is TRBJ2-7; the D is unclear. V lost 2 bases and J lost 0, with 5 bases in between. Germline lookup yields CDR1 LNHDA and CDR2 SQIVND (reference sequence). CDR3 length: 13 residues. CDR3 protein: CASSINPSYEQYF. The CDR3 region has the DNA TGTGCCAGTAGTATAAATCCCTCCTACGAGCAGTACTTC.

This clonotype came up many times. The chain couples TRBV12-3 or TRBV12-4 to TRBJ2-5; the D gene is possibly TRBD2 (5 bases). This CDR3 is built from 14 residues. Trimming shortened V by 2 bases and J by 4 bases, and 11 bases separated the two germline ends. The CDR3 region has the DNA TGTGCCAGCAGTTTAAGGCTAGGACTAGAGACCCAGTACTTC. It codes for CASSLRLGLETQYF.

The chain carries TRBV20-1 and TRBJ2-7; no clear D gene. Deletions cut 4 bases from V and 0 bases from J, with 7 bases between. CDR3 length: 12 amino acids. Germline CDR1 reads DFQATT; CDR2 reads SNEGSKA (reference sequence). The CDR3 sequence: CSAMDLSYEQYV. In DNA, the CDR3 is TGCAGTGCTATGGACCTCTCCTACGAGCAGTACGTC.

In its sample, this clonotype was seen a few times. V and J are TRBV5-1 and TRBJ2-1; tentatively, D is TRBD2 (6 bases). This CDR3 has 16 amino acids. Per germline, CDR1 SGHRS and CDR2 YFSETQ. V was shortened by 0 bases and J by 3 bases, with 13 bases between the two germline ends. CDR3 sequence: CASSLGRRGIYNEQFF. The CDR3 coding sequence is TGCGCCAGCAGCTTGGGTCGTCGCGGGATCTACAATGAGCAGTTCTTC. Filled out from reference TRBV5-1 and TRBJ2-1, the complete variable domain reads KAGVTQTPRYLIKTRGQQVTLSCSPISGHRSVSWYQQTPGQGLQFLFEYFSETQRNKGNFPGRFSGRQFSNSRSEMNVSTLELGDSALYLCASSLGRRGIYNEQFFGPGTRLTVL.

V and J are TRBV12-3 or TRBV12-4 and TRBJ1-4; 7 positions match TRBD1. The CDR3 length is 17 residues. Trimming at V came to 5 bases and at J to 2 bases, leaving 11 bases not matched to a gene. CDR3 region: CASSRDSWGGTNEKLFF. The CDR3 DNA reads TGTGCCAGCAGTCGGGACAGTTGGGGTGGCACTAATGAAAAACTGTTTTTT.

This clonotype occurred a few times. The J gene is TRBJ2-5, the V gene TRBV29-1, with 11 bases aligning to TRBD2. Trimming took 4 bases from V and 5 from J; bases not matched to a gene: 9. Looked up from germline, CDR1 is SQVTM and CDR2 is ANQGSEA. The length of the CDR3 is 15 residues. Here the CDR3 reads CSVGLAGGVGETQYF. In DNA, the CDR3 is TGCAGCGTTGGCCTAGCGGGAGGAGTGGGGGAGACCCAGTACTTC. The entire variable domain, with the rest obtained from reference TRBV29-1 and TRBJ2-5, is as follows: SAVISQKPSRDICQRGTSLTIQCQVDSQVTMMFWYRQQPGQSLTLIATANQGSEATYESGFVIDKFPISRPNLTFSTLTVSNMSPEDSSIYLCSVGLAGGVGETQYFGPGTRLLVL.

This clonotype was counted ten times or more. V and J are TRBV2 and TRBJ2-2, with D perhaps TRBD2 (5 bases). The CDR3 is 12 amino acids. Trimming cost V 8 bases and J 3 bases, with 7 bases left between them. Germline CDR1 reads SNHLY; CDR2 reads FYNNEI. CDR3 loop: CASRGDTGELFF. Written as DNA, the CDR3 is TGTGCCAGCCGGGGAGACACCGGGGAGCTGTTTTTT.

This clonotype was seen a handful of times. The CDR3 region has the DNA TGTGCCAGCAGTTTAGCACTAGCGGGAGGGTGGTCCTACAATGAGCAGTTCTTC. Amino acid sequence: CASSLALAGGWSYNEQFF. The chain carries TRBV12-3 or TRBV12-4 and TRBJ2-1; 13 positions match TRBD2. The CDR3 sequence is 18 residues long. Germline trimming cut 0 bases from V and 1 base from J; bases unmatched to any gene: 3.

V is TRBV9 and J is TRBJ2-2; D might be TRBD1 (6 bases). Germline-derived CDR1 and CDR2 are SGDLS and YYNGEE. Trimming pared 4 bases from V and 7 bases from J, leaving 14 bases between. CDR3 length: 14 amino acids. DNA of the CDR3: TGTGCCAGCAGCCCAGGGGCGGCGAGCGGGGAGCTGTTTTTT. Its translation: CASSPGAASGELFF.

This sequence joins TRBV7-9 and TRBJ2-2; D is unclear. This CDR3 region has 16 residues. CDR1 and CDR2 (germline): SEHNR, FQNEAQ (reference sequence). Deletions cut 6 bases from V and 4 bases from J, with 18 bases between. Here the CDR3 DNA reads TGTGCCAGCAGGCCGCCCGCGAACGTTCCCACCGGGGAGCTGTTTTTT. This sequence encodes CASRPPANVPTGELFF.

The sample holds a few counts of this clonotype. CDR3 sequence reads: CASSPQLSPLHF. The CDR3 bases are TGTGCCAGCAGCCCCCAGCTATCACCCCTCCACTTT. The V call is TRBV7-6, the J call TRBJ1-6; D remains unclear. The CDR3 is 12 amino acids. CDR1 SGHVS and CDR2 FNYEAQ come from the germline V gene. The V end was cut by 5 bases, the J end by 10 bases, with 9 bases between.

V is TRBV7-9 and J is TRBJ1-5; D perhaps matches TRBD1 (5 bases). The CDR3 contains 14 residues. Germline-derived CDR1 and CDR2 are SEHNR and FQNEAQ (reference sequence). Trimming cost V 11 bases and J 7 bases, with 21 bases left between them. The CDR3 nucleotides read TGTGCCGCCGGGGGGAGCGTTTGGGAGCAGCCCCAGCATTTT. As protein: CAAGGSVWEQPQHF.

In this sample, this clonotype turned up a few times. This chain links TRBV5-1 with TRBJ2-5, with D maybe TRBD2 (5 bases). Trimming left V 1 base short and J 0 bases short, with 16 bases between. Germline CDR1 SGHRS, CDR2 YFSETQ. The CDR3 has 17 residues. CDR3: CASSLWLRETNQETQYF. CDR3 DNA: TGCGCCAGCAGCTTGTGGCTGAGGGAGACCAACCAAGAGACCCAGTACTTC. Together with reference TRBV5-1 and TRBJ2-5, the CDR3 gives the full variable domain: KAGVTQTPRYLIKTRGQQVTLSCSPISGHRSVSWYQQTPGQGLQFLFEYFSETQRNKGNFPGRFSGRQFSNSRSEMNVSTLELGDSALYLCASSLWLRETNQETQYFGPGTRLLVL.